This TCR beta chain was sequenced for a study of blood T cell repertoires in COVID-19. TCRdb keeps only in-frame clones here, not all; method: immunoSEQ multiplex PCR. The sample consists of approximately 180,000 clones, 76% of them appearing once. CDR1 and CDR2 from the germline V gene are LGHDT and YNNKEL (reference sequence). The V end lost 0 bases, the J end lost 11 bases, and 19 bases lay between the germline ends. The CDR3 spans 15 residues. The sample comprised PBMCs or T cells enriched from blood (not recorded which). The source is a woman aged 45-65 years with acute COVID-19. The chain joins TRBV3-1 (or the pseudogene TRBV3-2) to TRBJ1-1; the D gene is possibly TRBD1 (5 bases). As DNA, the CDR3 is TGTGCCAGCAGCCAAGAGAATTCGGGGCGGGGTGCGGCTTTCTTT. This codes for CASSQENSGRGAAFF.